This record looks at one T cell receptor beta chain sequence and its context. This sample is drawn from a study of cytomegalovirus exposure and HLA in healthy donors. Germline CDR1 MGHDK, CDR2 SYGVNS. This CDR3 is built from 11 residues. The germline V and J ends were trimmed by 8 bases and 1 base, with 5 bases remaining between them. The PCR made use of 60 Vbeta and 13 Jbeta primers. Some clones are missing from TCRdb's copy, which holds only in-frame ones; the method was immunoSEQ multiplex PCR. The sample lists approximately 140,000 clones; 81% were seen once. This TCR was recovered from a man between 18 and 29 years old in good health and CMV-seronegative. Sequencing input: PBMCs. The chain combines TRBV25-1 with TRBJ1-1; no definite D call. The CDR3 DNA is TGTGCCAGCGTTCGGAACACTGAAGCTTTCTTT. Amino acid sequence: CASVRNTEAFF.